The source of this T cell receptor (beta chain) is a study of vaccination effects on CD4 cells after COVID-19. Study-level background: Two-dose vaccination with either BNT162b2 or mRNA-1273 was given to the participants. Sampling occurred 16 days and one week pre-vaccination in a couple of convalescent patients. Notes on the study in general: In the study, convalescent patients were few, and early post-infection timepoints were absent.

As to this clone: No antigen is known for it.

The assay was immunoSEQ multiplex PCR, and TCRdb's table has in-frame clones only and misses some. The sample records tens of thousands of clones, approximately 80% being singletons. With the ViraFEST assay, the study expanded antigen-specific CD4+ T cells using viral peptide pools, then sequenced them. Isolation of CD4+ T cells took place after about 10 days of culture. Convalescent patients had PCR-confirmed SARS-CoV-2 infection between March and December 2020. About 2.1 million PBMC were placed in each well, which was supplemented with approximately 9.7 IU/ml IL-2 and roughly 10 ug/ml peptides. Germline assignment: CDR1 SGHTA and CDR2 FQGTGA. This CDR3 has 12 amino acids. Trimming removed 1 base from V and 9 bases from J, with 9 bases in between.

The clonotype was recovered from a human donor who had a prior SARS-CoV-2 infection. The starting material was CD4+ T cells from PBMCs cultured with HCoV-NL63 spike peptides, obtained before COVID-19 vaccination. J is TRBJ1-1 and V is TRBV7-3, with D perhaps TRBD1 (5 bases). CDR3 loop: CASSLRGDKAFF. The CDR3 nucleotides are TGTGCCAGCAGCTTAAGAGGGGATAAAGCTTTCTTT.